The entry below describes one T cell receptor beta chain. The data stem from a study of OX40 agonist ivuxolimab in advanced cancers. Whole-study context: Checkpoint inhibitors had been given previously to roughly 36% of patients.

Blood was sampled at baseline, cycle 4 day 1, and cycle 7 day 1. Clones were read by immunoSEQ multiplex PCR, and TCRdb kept only the in-frame ones, dropping some. The data show roughly 61,000 clones, about 85% seen once. Trimming removed 1 base at V and 2 bases at J, with 11 bases between. This CDR3 has 15 amino acids. Germline V gives CDR1 SGHRS, CDR2 YFSETQ. The specimen comprised CD4+ or CD8+ T cells sorted from blood, sampled in a trial of the OX40 agonist ivuxolimab. This rearrangement joins TRBV5-1 to TRBJ2-3; D remains ambiguous. The TCR was taken from an adult with an advanced solid tumor such as melanoma, head and neck, liver or kidney cancer. CDR3 nucleotides: TGCGCCAGCAGCTTGCGGCAGAGCCACACAGATACGCAGTATTTT. This encodes CASSLRQSHTDTQYF.